Listed here is a single T cell receptor beta chain. Its specific antigen is unknown. No base qualities exist here, and no much larger clone lies one base off it. The cohort was made up of around 720 healthy bone marrow donors. At the time of sampling, every cohort member was nominally healthy, though immune exposures that went unrecorded were likely present. The donor tested CMV seropositive, placing the donor among the 289 seropositive members of the cohort. Each donor provided a peripheral blood sample, and peripheral blood mononuclear cells were used for TCR beta sequencing. The Qiagen DNeasy Blood Extraction Kit was used to extract genomic DNA from the blood cell samples. The source of the sample is a study of cytomegalovirus exposure and HLA in healthy donors (dated by TCRdb to about 2017). A note on the overall study: According to an earlier analysis of a few hundred of the donors, about 170 million T cells yielded roughly 100 million unique TCR beta sequences and less than 300 Gb of sequence data. Class I and class II HLA loci were covered by the typing at four-digit resolution. An early release that covered several hundred HLA-typed donors contained around 330 gigabases of sequencing data and some 87 million unique TCR sequences. The T cell repertoires of around 670 subjects were profiled by immunosequencing and related to cytomegalovirus serostatus. Across some 400 genotyped donors of the cohort, an average of roughly 200,000 unique TCR beta nucleotide sequences per donor were sequenced, and roughly 17% of those sequences were non-productive. Typing coverage differed by locus: A, B, C, DRB1 and DQB1 were typed in about 629-640 donors, DQA1 in about 560, DPA1 in 606, and DPB1 in 400 to 490. The later analysis used no new phenotypic data to find candidate immune exposures, relying instead on TCR beta sequences and their occurrence across donors. The aim of the study was to test whether cataloging public T cell receptors could identify signatures of past pathogen exposure. Every repertoire in the discovery cohort had been generated on one and the same sequencing platform. Alongside the repertoire data, information on donor age, sex, ethnicity and CMV serostatus was compiled. The study combined high-throughput TCR immunosequencing, statistical association of individual TCRs with disease status, and machine learning to predict cytomegalovirus infection status. In addition to the first cohort of 666 subjects, a separate validation cohort of 100 to 150 different subjects was used. To study patterns of TCR occurrence, a later analysis re-analyzed previously published TCR beta repertoires from several hundred donors and added high-resolution HLA genotyping. Five DR-DQ haplotypes were treated as single units for association and clustering because of strong linkage in the cohort. In a later genetic analysis, genome-wide SNP genotypes for about three fifths of the roughly 670 donors were used, and that subset was treated as a discovery cohort. An earlier analysis of some 500 of the donors used high-throughput TCR beta sequencing to judge whether each TCR beta V gene segment behaved as functional or pseudogenic. Among the roughly 410 genotyped donors, under 90% belonged to the genetic ancestry cluster associated with self-reported Caucasian donors. What the work shows at the level of the full study, not this receptor alone: The only immune exposure information available for the cohort was CMV serostatus. This cohort had only TCR beta chains sequenced, and the lack of alpha or paired-chain data limited which features could be detected. The classifier was reported to diagnose cytomegalovirus status with high specificity and sensitivity in both the original and validation cohorts. HLA typing was unavailable for some donors at each locus, so association tests used only the typed subset. A few of the identified cytomegalovirus-associated TCR beta chains were confirmed in vitro to be specific for cytomegalovirus antigens. Linkage disequilibrium might explain the correlated functional status among segregating V segments, but an unknown experimental factor could not be ruled out. Most TCR sequences were observed very rarely across donors, whereas some public TCRs were present in many individuals. A total of about 180 TCR beta chains were listed by the study as associated with cytomegalovirus. Specific HLA alleles were associated with 15,000 to 20,000 TCR beta sequences at a false discovery rate of 0.05 in a later analysis. Because counts were too low, about 18 rarely observed V segments, including chromosome 9 orphons, were left out of the earlier analysis of some 600 of the donors. Some IMGT-functional V segments, including TRBV6-2 and TRBV6-3, could not be distinguished by the 87-base-pair reads and were therefore excluded. A later genetic analysis associated a missense DCLRE1C variant with V-gene and J-gene trimming of TCR beta chains, and an independent cohort replicated the association. A further reported finding was that TCR beta sequences accurately predicted the HLA-A and HLA-B alleles for most subjects in the first cohort. A later analysis reported that several top co-occurrence clusters appeared linked to parvovirus B19, influenza, CMV and Epstein-Barr virus. Strong co-occurrence of HLA alleles, especially DR and DQ, made assigning TCR associations to individual alleles difficult. A group of highly shared sequence variants was considered likely to be a technical artifact of the sequencing pipeline. According to a later analysis, TCR association rates differed among HLA loci, with DRB1 alleles showing the most associated TCRs and HLA-C alleles showing the fewest. The presence/absence analyses assumed that sequencing depth was roughly uniform across donors, and that assumption may not be true. It was suggested by the authors that the approach could potentially be generalized to other disease states and immunological phenotypes. In an earlier analysis of fewer than 750 of the donors, most TCR beta V segments were observed in productive rearrangements about 90% or about 30% of the time, broadly matching IMGT annotations. A later analysis found that HLA-associated TCR beta chains were more clonally expanded and had lower generation probabilities than equally common non-associated chains. A later analysis found that most CMV-associated TCR beta chains appeared HLA-restricted, with HLA associations seemingly driven largely by CMV exposure. A later genetic analysis reported fewer N-insertions in productive TCRs among donors in an Asian-associated ancestry cluster than the roughly 700-donor mean.

Libraries were made using the immunoSEQ multiplex PCR assay. A mixture of 60 forward primers for TCR Vbeta segments and 13 reverse primers for TCR Jbeta segments was used in the multiplex PCR. Amplification of the CDR3 region of rearranged TCR beta genes was performed with a multiplex PCR assay on genomic DNA. On the Illumina HiSeq System, the amplified TCR beta libraries were sequenced as 87-base-pair reads. Processing in the source paper ran as follows. Across the roughly 700 repertoires, a later analysis counted roughly 77 million unique TCR beta chains, around 11 million of which were shared by at least two donors. To remove PCR and sequencing errors, raw reads were error-corrected and collapsed into unique sequences using a nearest-neighbor algorithm that merged closely related sequences. CDR3 sequences were aligned to IMGT reference sequences to assign V, D and J gene segments. For a sequence to be retained, a match of at least six nucleotides to both a V gene segment and a J gene segment was required. Rearrangements were classified as productive when the CDR3 lacked stop codons and remained in frame with V and J, and all other rearrangements were classified as non-productive. CDR3 was defined by IMGT convention, running from the second conserved V-encoded cysteine to the conserved J-encoded phenylalanine. The earlier analysis of about 610 of the donors excluded any sequence lacking an unambiguous match to a single V gene segment. In an earlier analysis of almost 600 of the donors, a V segment was called functional when productive rearrangements were above 56.7%, and segregating when the standard deviation between donors exceeded 5%. A statistical classification framework was built to diagnose cytomegalovirus status from the catalog of TCR beta chain sequences. A later analysis assigned V and J genes by comparing TCR nucleotide sequences with IMGT/GENE-DB human TR gene sequences. Using the TCRdist pipeline, a later analysis assigned CDR3 sequences along with most-parsimonious VDJ recombination scenarios. In a later analysis, each TCR beta chain was defined by its CDR3 amino acid sequence together with its V-gene family, and reads without a unique V-gene family were excluded. A later analysis removed 592 highly shared, low-generation-probability nucleotide sequences to deal with suspected cross-contamination and a sequencing artifact. A later analysis calculated a clonal expansion index for each public chain from normalized within-repertoire ranks of inferred template counts. In a later analysis, generation probabilities were computed with a VDJ recombination model fitted to out-of-frame rearrangements, and the resulting probabilities were checked against IGoR. In a later analysis, hypergeometric tests were used to score TCR-TCR, TCR-HLA and TCR-CMV co-occurrence, with a repertoire-size bias correction applied to TCR pairs. False discovery rates were estimated in a later analysis by permuting HLA or CMV assignments 20 times. In a later analysis, co-occurring TCRs were grouped using DBSCAN, with TCRdist sequence similarity added in when clustering inside HLA-allele-positive subsets. Repertoires with fewer than 30,000 or more than 120,000 public chains, plus five repertoires with anomalous nucleotide sharing, were excluded from co-occurrence clustering. The table comes from immuneACCESS by way of TCRdb, which keeps in-frame sequences with V and J called. Part of the clones is missing from these tables; in studies checked, under half for an unresolved V gene and the rest for unknown reasons. That table is the source of V, J and clone size, and D and trimming were worked out from the DNA. Within this sample are under 100,000 clones, with just under 70% of them counted one time only. The ten most abundant clones make up around 16% of the sample.

Deletion took 3 bases off V and 11 bases off J, with a span of 19 bases between the germline ends. The cysteine opens and the phenylalanine closes a CDR3 of 14 amino acids. The retained sequence is limited to the CDR3, 42 bases, with the frame set at the first base. As encoded in the germline V gene, CDR1 is MRHNA while CDR2 is SNTAGT. Sequencing was performed on PBMCs. The receptor's source is a woman aged 50 to 60 in good health and CMV-seropositive. This receptor chain uses TRBV6-4 and TRBJ1-1; the D gene cannot be named for sure. The CDR3 reads CASSELTSPKAAFF. The bases are TGTGCCAGCAGTGAACTGACTTCTCCCAAGGCCGCTTTCTTT.